A single sample gave rise to the 7 T cell receptor beta chains below, sequenced in a study of blood T cell repertoires in COVID-19. Clones were read by immunoSEQ multiplex PCR, and TCRdb kept only the in-frame ones, dropping some. The sample yields about 150,000 clones, 85% to 90% seen once. The source material was peripheral blood. The source is a woman in her thirties or forties with acute or convalescent COVID-19.

This chain connects TRBV6-5 to TRBJ1-1, with D possibly matching TRBD1 (6 bases). The length of the CDR3 is 14 residues. The V end lost 5 bases, the J end lost 4 bases, and 14 bases lay between the germline ends. The germline CDR1 and CDR2 sequences are MNHEY and SVGAGI. The CDR3 region has the DNA TGTGCCAGCAGTCTCCGACAGGTGGCCACTGAAGCTTTCTTT. It encodes CASSLRQVATEAFF.

This chain joins TRBV11-3 and TRBJ2-3, with D tentatively TRBD2 (6 bases). This CDR3 region has 16 residues. Germline V gives CDR1 SGHNT, CDR2 YENEEA. V was clipped by 2 bases and J by 5 bases, with 17 bases between them. CDR3 region: CASSLSWWGSGDTQYF. CDR3 DNA sequence: TGTGCCAGCAGCTTATCTTGGTGGGGTAGCGGAGATACGCAGTATTTT. Looking up the rest from reference TRBV11-3 and TRBJ2-3 gives the full variable domain: EAGVVQSPRYKIIEKKQPVAFWCNPISGHNTLYWYLQNLGQGPELLIRYENEEAVDDSQLPKDRFSAERLKGVDSTLKIQPAELGDSAVYLCASSLSWWGSGDTQYFGPGTRLTVL.

The rearrangement links TRBV24-1 to TRBJ2-7, with D possibly matching TRBD1 (5 bases). Trimming took off 4 bases at V and 3 bases at J, with 15 bases between the two ends. This CDR3 is 15 amino acids long. Germline V gene lookup returns CDR1 KGHDR and CDR2 SFDVKD. In nucleotides, the CDR3 is TGTGCCACCAGTGACAACAGTAGGGGTTACTACGAGCAGTACTTC. Encoded protein: CATSDNSRGYYEQYF.

This clone appeared a single time. CDR3 protein: CASSASRTGEFDEQFF. CDR3 DNA: TGTGCCAGCAGCGCAAGCCGGACAGGGGAGTTCGATGAGCAGTTCTTC. The V and J genes are TRBV13 and TRBJ2-1; 9 nucleotides agree with TRBD1. Germline CDR1 is PRHDT and CDR2 is FYEKMQ (reference sequence). The CDR3 sequence is 16 residues long. Losses at the gene ends were 5 bases for V and 8 bases for J; bases not matched to a gene: 13.

This chain links TRBV10-3 with TRBJ1-5; TRBD1 matches 9 bases. This CDR3 has 14 amino acids. The J segment lost 6 bases and the V segment lost 6 bases, leaving 6 bases of the junction unmatched. Germline CDR1 and CDR2: ENHRY and SYGVKD. CDR3 nucleotides: TGTGCCATCAGGGGGGACAGGGATGGTCAGCCCCAGCATTTT. It yields the protein CAIRGDRDGQPQHF.

In this sample, this clone turned up a few times. The chain is built from TRBV19 and TRBJ2-2, with a possible D match to TRBD1 (5 bases). Trimming stripped 5 bases from V and 5 bases from J, with 15 bases between. Germline CDR1 and CDR2: LNHDA and SQIVND (reference sequence). CDR3 length: 15 residues. The CDR3 DNA is TGTGCCAGTAGTCTTGACCGGACAATTACCGGGGAGCTGTTTTTT. Amino acids: CASSLDRTITGELFF.

V gene TRBV7-8 combines with J gene TRBJ1-2, with TRBD1 as a possible D gene (5 bases). CDR3 size: 15 residues. Trimming stripped 9 bases from V and 0 bases from J, with 17 bases between. CDR1 and CDR2 (germline): SGHVS, FQNEAQ. DNA for the CDR3: TGTGCCAGTACAGGTCGTAAAGGGGCTAACTATGGCTACACCTTC. Translating gives CASTGRKGANYGYTF.